This is a list of T cell receptor beta chains from one sample in a study of human T cells and chemical hapten exposure. A single record per CDR3 protein comes from TCRdb applying MiXCR to the 5' RACE reads. The data show over 95,000 distinct CDR3 sequences, roughly a fifth seen once. The receptors here all came from a human donor in good health. The CDR3 runs from the conserved cysteine through the conserved F or W. D genes are given only for firm matches. Rows give clone size only sometimes, using once, few, many, or a class for an expanded clone.

D gene	clone size	V gene	J gene	CDR3 DNA	CDR3 protein
.	.	TRBV12-3/TRBV12-4	TRBJ1-1	TGTGCCAGCAGTTGGGGCAGGATGAACACTGAAGCTTTCTTT	CASSWGRMNTEAFF
.	few	TRBV3-1	TRBJ1-3	TGTGCCAGCAGCCCCCGCCGGGCAGGTCTGGGAGGAAACACCATATATTTT	CASSPRRAGLGGNTIYF
.	.	TRBV5-1	TRBJ1-2	TGCGCCAGCAGCTTGGCCTTGGACAGTTATGGCTACACCTTC	CASSLALDSYGYTF
.	.	TRBV3-1	TRBJ2-3	TGTGCCAGCAGCCAAGTAATTGCGGCCCCCGGGGAAAGACACACAGATACGCAGTATTTT	CASSQVIAAPGERHTDTQYF
TRBD1	few	TRBV28	TRBJ1-2	TGTGCCAGCAGTTCCCCCGGGACAGGGAAGAGTGGCTACACCTTC	CASSSPGTGKSGYTF
.	.	TRBV5-1	TRBJ1-1	TGCGCCAGCAGCTTGGATAGGACAAACCCCGAGGAGGCTTTCTTT	CASSLDRTNPEEAFF
.	few	TRBV6-1	TRBJ2-7	TGTGCCAGCAGTGATTTGGGACGACGCTCCGAGCAGTACTTC	CASSDLGRRSEQYF
TRBD2	many	TRBV4-2	TRBJ2-3	TGTGCCAGCAGCCAAGTAACTAGCGGGAGCGCAGATACGCAGTATTTT	CASSQVTSGSADTQYF
.	few	TRBV6-1	TRBJ2-2	TGTGCCAGCAGTCGAATATTCAGAGAGAACACCGGGGAGCTGTTTTTT	CASSRIFRENTGELFF
.	.	TRBV24-1	TRBJ2-1	TGTGCCACCAGTGCCCCGTACAATGAGCAGTTCTTC	CATSAPYNEQFF
.	few	TRBV15	TRBJ1-1	TGTGCCACCAGCAAATGGCTCACTGAAGCTTTCTTT	CATSKWLTEAFF
.	few	TRBV29-1	TRBJ2-7	TGCAGCGTCAAGTGGGGATTAGGGAGGGAGCAGTACTTC	CSVKWGLGREQYF
TRBD2	few	TRBV20-1	TRBJ2-1	TGCAGTGCTAAAAAGACCGGGACTAGCGGGATAGGTGAGCAGTTCTTC	CSAKKTGTSGIGEQFF
.	few	TRBV28	TRBJ1-1	TGTGCCATACAGGGTTGGTTCGTCACTGAAGCTTTCTTT	CAIQGWFVTEAFF
.	few	TRBV5-1	TRBJ1-1	TGCGCCAGCAGCTTGCGGGGGGGCGTCGATAAAAGCACTGAAGCTTTCTTT	CASSLRGGVDKSTEAFF
.	.	TRBV28	TRBJ1-4	TGTGCCAGCAGTCCGGACGGAGCCTATGAAAAACTGTTTTTT	CASSPDGAYEKLFF
TRBD2	.	TRBV27	TRBJ2-7	TGTGCCAGCAGTCTTAGGACTAGCGGGAGCCCTTACGAGCAGTACTTC	CASSLRTSGSPYEQYF
.	few	TRBV10-3	TRBJ2-7	TGTGCCATCGGCACCGGGACTTCGGCCGCCGAGCAGTACTTC	CAIGTGTSAAEQYF
.	.	TRBV5-6	TRBJ2-4	TGTGCCAGCAGCAGACGGACAGTGGACAAAAACATTCAGTACTTC	CASSRRTVDKNIQYF
TRBD2	few	TRBV29-1	TRBJ2-3	TGCAGCGTTTTCAGCGGGAGGGAAAGGGATACGCAGTATTTT	CSVFSGRERDTQYF
.	once	TRBV6-5	TRBJ2-5	TGTGCCAGCAGCCCGGCCATTGGGCTAGAAGAGACCCAGTACTTC	CASSPAIGLEETQYF
TRBD1	few	TRBV28	TRBJ1-1	TGTGCCAGCAGTGGGGCAGGGGGTCCCTCCGGGACTGAAGCTTTCTTT	CASSGAGGPSGTEAFF
TRBD1	few	TRBV6-5	TRBJ1-4	TGTGCCAGCAGTCAACAGGGGGAGTTGAGAAAACTGTTTTTT	CASSQQGELRKLFF
.	few	TRBV29-1	TRBJ1-2	TGCAGCGCTGGGGACGTCAGGGTATATGGCTACACCTTC	CSAGDVRVYGYTF
TRBD2	few	TRBV27	TRBJ2-3	TGTGCCAGCAGTCGGGCTAGCGGGACTACAGATACGCAGTATTTT	CASSRASGTTDTQYF
.	few	TRBV7-9	TRBJ1-2	TGTGCCGGGAGACTAGAGAACTATGGCTACACCTTC	CAGRLENYGYTF
.	.	TRBV28	TRBJ2-7	TGTGCCAGCACTGGAGCCCACAGGTACGAGCAGTACTTC	CASTGAHRYEQYF
.	.	TRBV25-1	TRBJ2-7	TGTGCCAGCAGTGAAACGGGGGACGGAAGATCCTACGAGCAGTACTTC	CASSETGDGRSYEQYF
TRBD2	.	TRBV28	TRBJ2-3	TGTGCCAGCAGGTTAGCGGGGAGCACAGATACGCAGTATTTT	CASRLAGSTDTQYF
.	.	TRBV28	TRBJ1-4	TGTGCCAGCAGTTTGCCAGGGATGGCTAATGAAAAACTGTTTTTT	CASSLPGMANEKLFF
.	few	TRBV2	TRBJ2-3	TGTGCCAGCAGTGAATTTTCGTTCACCCCCACAGATACGCAGTATTTT	CASSEFSFTPTDTQYF
.	.	TRBV4-2	TRBJ2-7	TGTGCCAGCAGCCAAGCGGGGGTCGGAGAGCAGTACTTC	CASSQAGVGEQYF